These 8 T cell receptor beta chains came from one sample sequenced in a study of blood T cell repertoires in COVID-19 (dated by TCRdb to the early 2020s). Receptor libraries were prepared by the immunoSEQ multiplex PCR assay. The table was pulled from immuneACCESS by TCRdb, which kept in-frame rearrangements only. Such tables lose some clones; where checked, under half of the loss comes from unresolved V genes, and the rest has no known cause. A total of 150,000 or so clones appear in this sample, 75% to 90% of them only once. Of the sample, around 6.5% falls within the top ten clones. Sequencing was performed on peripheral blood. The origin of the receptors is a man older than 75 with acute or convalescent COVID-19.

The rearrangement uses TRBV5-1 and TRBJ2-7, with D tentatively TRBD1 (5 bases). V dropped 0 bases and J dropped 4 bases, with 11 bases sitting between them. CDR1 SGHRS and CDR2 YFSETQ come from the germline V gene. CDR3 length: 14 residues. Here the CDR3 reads CASSLAMGPYEQYF. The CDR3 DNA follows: TGCGCCAGCAGCTTGGCCATGGGGCCGTACGAGCAGTACTTC.

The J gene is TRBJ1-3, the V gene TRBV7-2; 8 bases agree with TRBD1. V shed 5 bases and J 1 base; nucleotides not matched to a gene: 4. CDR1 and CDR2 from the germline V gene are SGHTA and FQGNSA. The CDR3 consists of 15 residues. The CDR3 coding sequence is TGTGCCAGCAGCCCCGGGACAGGTTCTGGAAACACCATATATTTT. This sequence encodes CASSPGTGSGNTIYF.

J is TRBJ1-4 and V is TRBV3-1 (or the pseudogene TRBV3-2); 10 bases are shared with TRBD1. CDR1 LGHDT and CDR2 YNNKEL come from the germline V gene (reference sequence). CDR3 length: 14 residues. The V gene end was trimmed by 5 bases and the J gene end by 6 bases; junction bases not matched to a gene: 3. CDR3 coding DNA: TGTGCCAGCAGCTTGGGACAGGGGTATGAAAAACTGTTTTTT. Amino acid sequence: CASSLGQGYEKLFF.

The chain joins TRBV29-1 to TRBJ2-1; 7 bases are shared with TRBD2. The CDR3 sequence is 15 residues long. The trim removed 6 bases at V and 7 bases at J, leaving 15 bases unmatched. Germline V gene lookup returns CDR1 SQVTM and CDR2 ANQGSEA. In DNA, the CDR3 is TGCAGCGTGACTGACGGGACGGGGGGAATAAATGAGCAGTTCTTC. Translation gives CSVTDGTGGINEQFF.

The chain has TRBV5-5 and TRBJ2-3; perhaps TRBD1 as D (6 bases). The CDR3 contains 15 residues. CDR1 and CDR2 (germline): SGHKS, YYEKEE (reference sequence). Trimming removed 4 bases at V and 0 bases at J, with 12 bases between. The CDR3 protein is CASSPGQISTDTQYF. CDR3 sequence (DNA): TGTGCCAGCAGCCCCGGACAGATCAGCACAGATACGCAGTATTTT.

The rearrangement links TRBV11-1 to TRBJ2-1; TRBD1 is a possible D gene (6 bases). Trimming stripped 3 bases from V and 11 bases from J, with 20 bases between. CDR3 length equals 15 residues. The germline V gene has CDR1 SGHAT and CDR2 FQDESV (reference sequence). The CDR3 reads CASSFDSPLGDKQFF. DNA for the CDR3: TGTGCCAGCAGCTTCGACAGCCCACTAGGGGACAAGCAGTTCTTC.

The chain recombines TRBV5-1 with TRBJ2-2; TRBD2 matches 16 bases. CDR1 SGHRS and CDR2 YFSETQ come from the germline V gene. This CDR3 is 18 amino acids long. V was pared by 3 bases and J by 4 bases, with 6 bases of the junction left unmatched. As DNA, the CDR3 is TGCGCCAGCAGCTGGGGACTAGCGGGAGGGCCGATCACCGGGGAGCTGTTTTTT. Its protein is CASSWGLAGGPITGELFF.

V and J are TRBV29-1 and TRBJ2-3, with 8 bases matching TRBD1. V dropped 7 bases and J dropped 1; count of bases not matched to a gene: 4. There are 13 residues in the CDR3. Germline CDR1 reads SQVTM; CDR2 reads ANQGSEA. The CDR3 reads CSARQGRTDTQYF. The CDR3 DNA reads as TGCAGCGCCCGACAGGGGCGCACAGATACGCAGTATTTT.